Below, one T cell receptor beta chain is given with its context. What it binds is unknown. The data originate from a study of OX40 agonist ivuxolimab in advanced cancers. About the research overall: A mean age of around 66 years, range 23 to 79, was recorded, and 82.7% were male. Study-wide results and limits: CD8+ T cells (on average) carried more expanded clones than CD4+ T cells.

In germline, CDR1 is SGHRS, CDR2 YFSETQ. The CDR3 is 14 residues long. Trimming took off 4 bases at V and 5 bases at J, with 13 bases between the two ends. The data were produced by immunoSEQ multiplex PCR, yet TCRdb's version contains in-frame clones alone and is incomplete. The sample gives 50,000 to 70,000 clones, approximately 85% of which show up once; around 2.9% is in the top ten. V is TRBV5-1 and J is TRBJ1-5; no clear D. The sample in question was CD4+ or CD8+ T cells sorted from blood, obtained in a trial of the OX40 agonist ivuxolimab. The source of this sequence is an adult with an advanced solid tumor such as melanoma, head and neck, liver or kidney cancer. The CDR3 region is CASSTEGGHQPQHF. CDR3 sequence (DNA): TGCGCCAGCAGCACCGAGGGAGGGCATCAGCCCCAGCATTTT.